The sequence of this TCR beta chain was determined in a study of beta chain features in type 1 diabetes. Findings of the study overall: Type 1 diabetes patients had fewer VDJ junction insertions and more deletions. No resolution was reached here on whether HLA type influences TCRB rearrangement. PCR might favor shorter templates, but any such skew would affect patients and controls equally.

This CDR3 is 15 amino acids long. The J segment lost 6 bases and the V segment lost 0 bases, leaving 7 bases of the junction unmatched. Germline assignment: CDR1 GTSNPN and CDR2 SVGIG (reference sequence). Of note for this clone: What it recognizes is unknown.

Investigators reverse transcribed all isolated RNA, so they sequenced expressed TCRB transcripts. Samples of naive, central memory and regulatory T cells yielded a mean of about 3.7 million reads. Sequencing was performed with immunoSEQ multiplex PCR; in TCRdb, only in-frame clones are kept and a portion is missing. The data show around 240,000 clones, with approximately 70% seen just once and 0.053% held by the top ten. The TCR was taken from a man aged 25-40 years in good health. The chain carries TRBV30 and TRBJ1-4, with TRBD1 matching over 7 bases. The sequenced material came from naive CD4+ T cells from blood. This CDR3 is CAWSVLGTAYEKLFF. For the CDR3, the DNA is TGTGCCTGGAGTGTACTTGGGACAGCGTATGAAAAACTGTTTTTT.